This T cell receptor (beta chain) is from a study of T cell responses to AZD1222 COVID-19 vaccine. General study findings and limits: Unmutated variant regions are reportedly targeted by nearly half of spike-specific TCRs.

On this clone: Its antigen remains unknown.

Data came from immunoSEQ multiplex PCR; TCRdb stores just in-frame clones and leaves some out. This repertoire shows about 110,000 clones, roughly 87% found once; its top ten account for less than 10%. The sequence derives from an adult who received the AZD1222 COVID-19 vaccine. The sample consisted of peripheral blood, taken 28 days after the second AZD1222 dose.

The CDR3 bases are TGTGCCAGAAGCTTCTCGCAGGGGGAGGGCTATGGCTACACCTTC. Its protein is CARSFSQGEGYGYTF. The J gene is TRBJ1-2, the V gene TRBV5-3; 7 nucleotides line up with TRBD1. TRBV5-3 falls under the ORF class, with uncertain function. Trimming removed 2 bases from V and 4 bases from J; junction bases left unmatched: 8. The CDR3 runs to 15 residues.